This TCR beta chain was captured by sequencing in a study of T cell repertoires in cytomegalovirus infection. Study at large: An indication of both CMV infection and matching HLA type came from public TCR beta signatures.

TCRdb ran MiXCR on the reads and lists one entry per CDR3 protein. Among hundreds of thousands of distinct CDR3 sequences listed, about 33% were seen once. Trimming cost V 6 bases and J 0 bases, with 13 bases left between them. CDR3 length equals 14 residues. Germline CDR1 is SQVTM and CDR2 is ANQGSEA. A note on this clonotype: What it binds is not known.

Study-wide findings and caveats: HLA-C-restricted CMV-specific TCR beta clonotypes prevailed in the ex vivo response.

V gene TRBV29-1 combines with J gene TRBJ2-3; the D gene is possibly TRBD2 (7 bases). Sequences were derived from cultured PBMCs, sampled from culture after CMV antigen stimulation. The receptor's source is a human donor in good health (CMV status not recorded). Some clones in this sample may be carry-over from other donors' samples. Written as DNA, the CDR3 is TGCAGCGTGGCGGGGGCTCATAGCACAGATACGCAGTATTTT. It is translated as CSVAGAHSTDTQYF.